These T cell receptor beta chains were read from a single sample in a study of T cell responses to AZD1222 COVID-19 vaccine. Assay: immunoSEQ multiplex PCR; the TCRdb copy retains only in-frame clones and omits some. This repertoire shows 90,000 to 100,000 clones, nearly 90% found once; its top ten account for approximately 3%. Material: peripheral blood, obtained on day 0 of AZD1222 vaccination. These receptor sequences come from an adult in good health. Each CDR3 is given with its conserved first and last residue. The D gene is left open where the match is weak. Expanded clones get a size class; other rows say once, few or many, or leave the size out.

v_call,d_call,clone_size,j_call,cdr3_nt,cdr3_aa
TRBV7-3,-,-,TRBJ1-1,TGTGCCAGCAGCGAATCAGGACGGGGGAACACTGAAGCTTTCTTT,CASSESGRGNTEAFF
TRBV7-3,-,-,TRBJ2-1,TGTGCCAGCAGCTTAATTGGGACTGAGGCTTACAATGAGCAGTTCTTC,CASSLIGTEAYNEQFF
TRBV19,TRBD1,-,TRBJ2-5,TGTGCCAGTAGTATAAGCGCCCAGGGGGCGATGGAGACCCAGTACTTC,CASSISAQGAMETQYF
TRBV6-2/TRBV6-3,TRBD1,-,TRBJ1-5,TGTGCCAGCAGTTACCCTGCCGGGACAGGGTACAATCAGCCCCAGCATTTT,CASSYPAGTGYNQPQHF
TRBV21-1,-,-,TRBJ2-5,TGTGCCAGCAGCGCCTGCGGGACTAACGAAGAGACCCAGTACTTC,CASSACGTNEETQYF
TRBV19,-,-,TRBJ2-3,TGTGCCAGTAGCATTCAATTGCAGGGTTGGACAGATACGCAGTATTTT,CASSIQLQGWTDTQYF
TRBV24-1,TRBD2,-,TRBJ2-3,TGTGCCACCAGTGACGCTAGCGGGGGGACAGATACGCAGTATTTT,CATSDASGGTDTQYF
TRBV2,-,-,TRBJ1-3,TGTGCCAGCAGTGAAAGCCCTGGTACTGGAAACACCATATATTTT,CASSESPGTGNTIYF
TRBV24-1,-,-,TRBJ2-3,TGTGCCACCAGTGATTTTTGGGCAGATACGCAGTATTTT,CATSDFWADTQYF
TRBV9,-,-,TRBJ2-5,TGTGCCAGCAGCGTAGAGGGCCGCCAGGAGACCCAGTACTTC,CASSVEGRQETQYF
TRBV5-1,TRBD1,-,TRBJ1-6,TGTGCCAGCAGCTTGAGGGACAGGGGAGGTTCACCCCTCCACTTT,CASSLRDRGGSPLHF
TRBV7-3,TRBD1,-,TRBJ1-1,TGTGCCAGCAGCTTAACGGGACAGGTAGCTGAAGCTTTCTTT,CASSLTGQVAEAFF
TRBV7-9,TRBD2,-,TRBJ2-3,TGTGCCAGCAGCTTATCTGTCACTAGCGGAGATACGCAGTATTTT,CASSLSVTSGDTQYF
TRBV7-3,-,few,TRBJ1-1,TGTGCCAGCAGCACGGACAGGAACACTGAAGCTTTCTTT,CASSTDRNTEAFF
TRBV27,-,-,TRBJ1-1,TGTGCCAGCAGTTTATCGTACACATTGAACACTGAAGCTTTCTTT,CASSLSYTLNTEAFF
TRBV2,-,-,TRBJ1-1,TGTGCCAGCAATGAGAGGACAAACACTGAAGCTTTCTTT,CASNERTNTEAFF
TRBV11-3,-,-,TRBJ1-4,TGTGCCAGCAGCTTCGGGACGGGGAATGAAAAACTGTTTTTT,CASSFGTGNEKLFF